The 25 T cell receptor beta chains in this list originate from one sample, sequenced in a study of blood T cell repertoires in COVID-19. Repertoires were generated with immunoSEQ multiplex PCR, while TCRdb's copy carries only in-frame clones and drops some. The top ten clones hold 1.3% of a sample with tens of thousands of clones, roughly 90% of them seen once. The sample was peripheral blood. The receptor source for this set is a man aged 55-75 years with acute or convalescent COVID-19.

This CDR3 reads CASSPPAGEISGPGNTIYF. The CDR3 DNA follows: TGTGCCAGCAGTCCCCCGGCGGGTGAAATATCGGGCCCTGGAAACACCATATATTTT. The V and J genes are TRBV7-9 and TRBJ1-3; D not certain. The CDR3 loop spans 19 amino acids. The ends were cut back, 6 bases at V and 2 bases at J, with 26 bases in the middle. Germline CDR1 is SEHNR and CDR2 is FQNEAQ (reference sequence).

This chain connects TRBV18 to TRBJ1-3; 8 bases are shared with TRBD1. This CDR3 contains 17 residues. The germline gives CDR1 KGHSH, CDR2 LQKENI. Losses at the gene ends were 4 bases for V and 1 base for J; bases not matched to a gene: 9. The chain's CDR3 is CASSQATGGRSGNTIYF. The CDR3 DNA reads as TGTGCCAGCTCACAAGCCACAGGGGGTCGTTCTGGAAACACCATATATTTT. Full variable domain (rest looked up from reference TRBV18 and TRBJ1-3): NAGVMQNPRHLVRRRGQEARLRCSPMKGHSHVYWYRQLPEEGLKFMVYLQKENIIDESGMPKERFSAEFPKEGPSILRIQQVVRGDSAAYFCASSQATGGRSGNTIYFGEGSWLTVV.

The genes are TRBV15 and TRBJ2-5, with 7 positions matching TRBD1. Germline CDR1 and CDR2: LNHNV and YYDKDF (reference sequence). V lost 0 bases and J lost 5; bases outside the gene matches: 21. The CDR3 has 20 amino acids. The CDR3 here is CATSRDVRKRGGQAGETQYF. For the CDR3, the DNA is TGTGCCACCAGCAGAGATGTTCGGAAAAGAGGGGGCCAAGCAGGGGAGACCCAGTACTTC.

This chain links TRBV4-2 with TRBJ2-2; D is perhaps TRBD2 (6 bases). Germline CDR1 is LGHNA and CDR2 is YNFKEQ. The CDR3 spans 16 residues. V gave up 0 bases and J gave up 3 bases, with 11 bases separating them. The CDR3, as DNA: TGTGCCAGCAGCCAAGAGCTCGGGAGTCACACCGGGGAGCTGTTTTTT. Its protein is CASSQELGSHTGELFF.

The DNA for the CDR3 is TGTGCCAGCAGTGAACAGAACAATCAGCCCCAGCATTTT. Its translation is CASSEQNNQPQHF. The J gene is TRBJ1-5, the V gene TRBV6-1, with D unclear. The germline V and J ends were trimmed by 2 bases and 3 bases, with 5 bases remaining between them. This CDR3 contains 13 residues. Germline V gives CDR1 MNHNS, CDR2 SASEGT.

The CDR3 here is CSAQEGRSKFF. The CDR3 nucleotides read TGCAGTGCTCAGGAGGGCCGCTCTAAGTTCTTC. The chain has TRBV20-1 and TRBJ2-1; perhaps TRBD2 as D (6 bases). The V end was cut by 5 bases, the J end by 14 bases, with 16 bases between. This CDR3 contains 11 residues. Per the germline V gene, CDR1 is DFQATT and CDR2 is SNEGSKA (reference sequence).

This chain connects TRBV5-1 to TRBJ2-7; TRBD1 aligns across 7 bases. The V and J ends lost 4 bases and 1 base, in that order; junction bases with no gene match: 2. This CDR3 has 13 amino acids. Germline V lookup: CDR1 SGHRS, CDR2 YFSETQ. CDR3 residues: CASSKTGSYEQYF. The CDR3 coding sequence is TGCGCCAGCAGCAAGACAGGGTCCTACGAGCAGTACTTC.

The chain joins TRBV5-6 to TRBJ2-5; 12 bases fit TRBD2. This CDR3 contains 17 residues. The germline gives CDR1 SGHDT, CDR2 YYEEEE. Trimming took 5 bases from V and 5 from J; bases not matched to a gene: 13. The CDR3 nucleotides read TGTGCCAGCAGTATCAGACTAGCGGGAGAAGGTGGGGAGACCCAGTACTTC. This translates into CASSIRLAGEGGETQYF.

CDR3 sequence (DNA): TGTGCCAGCCGGGAGGGCCCGAGCTACACCTTC. Its protein product is CASREGPSYTF. The chain carries TRBV28 and TRBJ1-2; D unclear. CDR1 is MDHEN, CDR2 SYDVKM, per germline. The length of the CDR3 is 11 residues. Trimming removed 8 bases at V and 9 bases at J, with 13 bases between.

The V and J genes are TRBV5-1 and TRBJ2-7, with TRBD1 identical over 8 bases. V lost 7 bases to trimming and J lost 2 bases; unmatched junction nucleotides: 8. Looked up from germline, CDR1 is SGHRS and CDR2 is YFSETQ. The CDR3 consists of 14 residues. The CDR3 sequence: CASASGTGPYEQYF. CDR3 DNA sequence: TGCGCCAGCGCCTCGGGGACAGGACCCTACGAGCAGTACTTC.

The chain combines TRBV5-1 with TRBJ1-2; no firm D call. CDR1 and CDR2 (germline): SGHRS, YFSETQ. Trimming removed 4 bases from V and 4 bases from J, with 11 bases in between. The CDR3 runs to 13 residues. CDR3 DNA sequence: TGCGCCAGCAGCGCCTCACAGTTCTATGGCTACACCTTC. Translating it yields CASSASQFYGYTF.

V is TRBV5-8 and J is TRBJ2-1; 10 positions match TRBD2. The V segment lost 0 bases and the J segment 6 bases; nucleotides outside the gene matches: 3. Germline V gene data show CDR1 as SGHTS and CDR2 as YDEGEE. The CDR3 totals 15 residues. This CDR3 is CASSLGLAGANEQFF. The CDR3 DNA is TGTGCCAGCAGCTTGGGGCTAGCGGGAGCCAATGAGCAGTTCTTC.

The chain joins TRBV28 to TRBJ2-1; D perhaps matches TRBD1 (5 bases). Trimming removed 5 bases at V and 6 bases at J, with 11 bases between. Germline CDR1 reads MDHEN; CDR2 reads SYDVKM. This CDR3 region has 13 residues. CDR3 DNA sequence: TGTGCCAGCAGTGTAGACAGAATCAATGAGCAGTTCTTC. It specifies CASSVDRINEQFF.

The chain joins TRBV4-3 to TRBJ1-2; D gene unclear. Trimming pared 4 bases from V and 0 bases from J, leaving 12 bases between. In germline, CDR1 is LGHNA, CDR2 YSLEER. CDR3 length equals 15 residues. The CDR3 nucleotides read TGCGCCAGCAGCCCCGAGGAATATGCTAACTATGGCTACACCTTC. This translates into CASSPEEYANYGYTF.

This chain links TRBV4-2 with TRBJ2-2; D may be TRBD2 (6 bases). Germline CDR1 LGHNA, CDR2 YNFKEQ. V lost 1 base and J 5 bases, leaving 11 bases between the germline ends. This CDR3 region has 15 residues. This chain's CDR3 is CASSQAHAGTGELFF. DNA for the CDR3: TGTGCCAGCAGCCAAGCGCACGCGGGAACCGGGGAGCTGTTTTTT.

The CDR3, as DNA: TGCGCCAGCAGCTTGGGACAATCGATTGGCACTGAAGCTTTCTTT. It yields the protein CASSLGQSIGTEAFF. V is TRBV5-1 and J is TRBJ1-1; no definite D call. Germline-derived CDR1 and CDR2 are SGHRS and YFSETQ. The CDR3 totals 15 residues. V lost 0 bases to trimming and J lost 4 bases, with 13 bases between them. Filled out from reference TRBV5-1 and TRBJ1-1, the complete variable domain reads KAGVTQTPRYLIKTRGQQVTLSCSPISGHRSVSWYQQTPGQGLQFLFEYFSETQRNKGNFPGRFSGRQFSNSRSEMNVSTLELGDSALYLCASSLGQSIGTEAFFGQGTRLTVV.

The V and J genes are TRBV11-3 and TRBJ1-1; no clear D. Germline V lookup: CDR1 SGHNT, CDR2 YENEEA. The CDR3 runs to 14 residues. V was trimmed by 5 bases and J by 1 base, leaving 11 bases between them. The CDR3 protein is CASSLRHQNTEAFF. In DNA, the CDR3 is TGTGCCAGCAGCCTAAGACACCAGAACACTGAAGCTTTCTTT.

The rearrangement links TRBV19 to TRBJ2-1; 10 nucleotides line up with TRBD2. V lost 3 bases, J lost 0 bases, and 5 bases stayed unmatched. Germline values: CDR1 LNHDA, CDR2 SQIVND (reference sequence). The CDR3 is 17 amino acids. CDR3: CASSITSGGASYNEQFF. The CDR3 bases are TGTGCCAGTAGTATTACCAGCGGGGGGGCCTCCTACAATGAGCAGTTCTTC. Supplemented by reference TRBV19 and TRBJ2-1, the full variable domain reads DGGITQSPKYLFRKEGQNVTLSCEQNLNHDAMYWYRQDPGQGLRLIYYSQIVNDFQKGDIAEGYSVSREKKESFPLTVTSAQKNPTAFYLCASSITSGGASYNEQFFGPGTRLTVL.

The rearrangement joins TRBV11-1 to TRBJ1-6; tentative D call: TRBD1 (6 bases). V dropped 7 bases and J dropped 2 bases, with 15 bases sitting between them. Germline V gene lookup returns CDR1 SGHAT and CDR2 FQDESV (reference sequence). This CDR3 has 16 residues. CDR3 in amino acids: CASTRGDGAYNSPLHF. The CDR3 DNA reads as TGTGCCAGCACCAGGGGCGACGGCGCCTATAATTCACCCCTCCACTTT.

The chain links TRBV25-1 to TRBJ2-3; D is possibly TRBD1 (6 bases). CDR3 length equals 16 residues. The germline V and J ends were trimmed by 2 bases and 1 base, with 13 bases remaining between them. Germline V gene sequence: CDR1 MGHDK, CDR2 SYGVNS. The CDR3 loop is CASSEGQLTGTDTQYF. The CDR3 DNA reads TGTGCCAGCAGTGAAGGACAGCTGACTGGCACAGATACGCAGTATTTT.

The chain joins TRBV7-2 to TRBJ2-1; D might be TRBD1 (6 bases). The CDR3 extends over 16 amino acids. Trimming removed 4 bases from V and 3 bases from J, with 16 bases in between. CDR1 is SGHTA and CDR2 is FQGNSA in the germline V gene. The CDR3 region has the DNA TGTGCCAGCAGCTCCTCCGGGACAAGACACTACAATGAGCAGTTCTTC. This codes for CASSSSGTRHYNEQFF.

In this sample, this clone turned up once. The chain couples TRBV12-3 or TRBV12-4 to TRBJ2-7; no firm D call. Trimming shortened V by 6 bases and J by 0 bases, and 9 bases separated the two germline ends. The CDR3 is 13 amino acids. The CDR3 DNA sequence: TGTGCCAGCAGCCCCCCGTCCTCCTACGAGCAGTACTTC. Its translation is CASSPPSSYEQYF.

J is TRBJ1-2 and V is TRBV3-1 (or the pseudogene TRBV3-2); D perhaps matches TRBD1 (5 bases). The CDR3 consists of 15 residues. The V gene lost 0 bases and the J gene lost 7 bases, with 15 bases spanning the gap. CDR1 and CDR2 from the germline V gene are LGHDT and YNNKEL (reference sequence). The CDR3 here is CASSQESRGAGGYTF. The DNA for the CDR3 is TGTGCCAGCAGCCAAGAGTCTAGGGGCGCAGGTGGCTACACCTTC.

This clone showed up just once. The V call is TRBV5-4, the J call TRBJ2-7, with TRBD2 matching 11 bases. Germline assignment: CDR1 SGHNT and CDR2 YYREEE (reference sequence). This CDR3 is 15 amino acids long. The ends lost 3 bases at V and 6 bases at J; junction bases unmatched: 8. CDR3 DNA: TGTGCCAGCAGCTCCTTAGCGGGAGGGCCCTTCGAGCAGTACTTC. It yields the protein CASSSLAGGPFEQYF.

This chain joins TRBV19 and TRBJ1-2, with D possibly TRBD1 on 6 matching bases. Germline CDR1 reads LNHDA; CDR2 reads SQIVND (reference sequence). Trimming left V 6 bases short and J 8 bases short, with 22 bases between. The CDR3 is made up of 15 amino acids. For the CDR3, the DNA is TGTGCCAGTAGCCTCGGGTCCAGGGGCGCGGGCGGCTACACCTTC. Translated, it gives CASSLGSRGAGGYTF. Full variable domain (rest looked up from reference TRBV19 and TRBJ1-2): DGGITQSPKYLFRKEGQNVTLSCEQNLNHDAMYWYRQDPGQGLRLIYYSQIVNDFQKGDIAEGYSVSREKKESFPLTVTSAQKNPTAFYLCASSLGSRGAGGYTFGSGTRLTVV.